This section outlines one T cell receptor (beta chain) sequence together with its context. No antigen is known for it. The junction departs from germline at one end; a sequencing error may be responsible. These data belong to a study of beta chain features in type 1 diabetes. Turning to the study itself: Examination spanned about 99 million sorted cells from all samples.

Of the isolated RNA, all was reverse transcribed, and so the sequenced material was expressed TCRB transcripts. There were about 3.57 million reads on average in the naive, central memory and regulatory T cell samples. Libraries were prepared by immunoSEQ multiplex PCR; TCRdb keeps only in-frame clonotypes and omits some of them. The sample lists around 360,000 clones; roughly 12% were seen once. This CDR3 region has 10 residues. The germline gives CDR1 SNHLY, CDR2 FYNNEI. General study findings and limits: Shorter TCRB CDR3s, moderately but significantly so, were found in Type 1 diabetes patients in all four CD4+ subsets.

The chain links TRBV2 to TRBJ2-4, with 9 bases aligning to TRBD1. This clonotype was obtained from a woman aged 18-29 years with type 1 diabetes. Sequencing input: naive CD4+ T cells from blood. DNA for the CDR3: TGTGCCAGCACTCCGGGACAGGGCTATTTC. Its translation is CASTPGQGYF.